This T cell receptor beta chain is from a study of T cells in Graves' hyperthyroidism and ophthalmopathy (dated by TCRdb to 2018 to 2020). Regarding the research as a whole: Peripheral blood samples were taken at initial diagnosis, before any treatment was given. The paper describes TCR Vbeta CDR3 sequencing of 140 or so peripheral blood samples, made up of some 40 ophthalmopathy patients, approximately 76 hyperthyroidism patients and 17 progressor patients. TCR V-J signatures able to tell the groups apart were searched for in a discovery cohort of 95 or so patients, of whom over 40 had Graves' ophthalmopathy and around 56 had stable Graves' hyperthyroidism. Prospective prediction of ophthalmopathy was tested in an independent validation cohort consisting of roughly 19 hyperthyroidism patients and around 16 patients who later progressed to ophthalmopathy. After sampling, hyperthyroidism patients received methimazole starting at 30 mg daily, and ophthalmopathy patients received high-dose intravenous methylprednisolone. Thyroid tissue and blood T-cell repertoires from more than five Graves' hyperthyroidism patients were also compared in the study. The approximately 100 discovery patients were divided at random into training and test sets in a 7:3 ratio. Beyond this particular receptor, the publication reports: Most expanded thyroid clonotypes (frequency above 0.001) were also detected in blood, a finding suggesting that blood repertoires may reflect thyroid immune responses. Ophthalmopathy was separated from stable hyperthyroidism by a 13 V-J signature model, with roughly 88% sensitivity and around 81% specificity obtained in cross-validation and 80%/75% obtained in testing. In validation, progression to ophthalmopathy was predicted by the model with 70% to 71% sensitivity and 72.22% specificity, a median of roughly six months before onset. No statistical method was used to fix the sample size in advance, and group allocation was not hidden from the investigators.

V and J are trimmed by 6 bases and 1 base, and the gene matches miss 8 bases of the junction. According to the germline V gene, CDR1 reads MDHEN and CDR2 reads SYDVKM. The CDR3 has 15 amino acids, counting the end cysteine and phenylalanine. Only the CDR3 region is kept as DNA, spanning 45 bases read in frame from base 1. At least ten counts were recorded for this clonotype. No cognate antigen has been identified for it. Nothing much larger sits one base from this clone, and base qualities are not available. The TCR beta CDR3 regions were amplified from RNA transcripts. A first-round RT-PCR of the TCR CDR3 used the HTBI primer set with the Qiagen OneStep RT-PCR kit. Libraries were constructed in a second round of multiplex PCR, after which size selection and purification were carried out. Paired-end sequencing of the libraries was performed with 100 bp reads on an Illumina HiSeq2000. As for the original processing: Raw data were processed with SOAPnuke, discarding reads with adapters, uncalled bases, mean Phred below 15, or no exact constant-primer or identifier match. COPE v1.2.5 was used to merge the high-quality paired reads, and each unique nucleotide sequence was defined as a clonotype. MiTCR v1.1 was used to align the clonotypes against IMGT TRBV, TRBD and TRBJ reference segments. Analysis was restricted to V-J combinations with a frequency above 0.0001, which covered about 99% of repertoires. A TCS score was defined as the ratio of F50 (clonal expansion) to E x V (chaos), with BLOSUM62-based TCRdist applied between CDR3 peptides within each V-J. Welch's t-statistics and random forest reduced 500 to 650 V-J features to about 12, which were used in a naive Bayes classifier (R e1071). Using fastp at Q25 and MiXCR, TCRdb reprocessed the public reads and kept productive beta chains. Identical CDR3 protein sequences are pooled into one entry, listed with their most common genes and DNA. TCRdb's processing, not the authors' own work, is the source of the V and J calls. The sample table holds approximately 430,000 distinct CDR3 sequences, of which around 15% were seen once. The biggest ten clones account for about 13% of the sample.

In the ophthalmopathy patients, disease was moderately to severely active, with a Clinical Activity Score of 3 or more, a NOSPECS grade of 4 or more, and a duration of less than 3 months. The study excluded patients with uncontrolled infections, other autoimmune diseases, pregnancy or lactation. Clinical symptoms, serum thyroxine and TRAb, thyroid ultrasound, and orbital computed tomography formed the basis for the diagnoses. Ficoll-Paque density gradient centrifugation was used to isolate PBMCs from under 11 ml of fresh peripheral blood. Total RNA was extracted with Trizol reagent, and quality was checked on an Agilent 2100 Bioanalyzer.

The sequencing input was blood. The chain is made from TRBV28 and TRBJ2-7; a stretch of 8 junction bases matches TRBD1. The source is a man between 18 and 35 years old with Graves' ophthalmopathy. The sequenced DNA is TGTGCCAGCAGGCGATTCCGGGACAGGTCCTACGAGCAGTACTTC. It specifies CASRRFRDRSYEQYF.